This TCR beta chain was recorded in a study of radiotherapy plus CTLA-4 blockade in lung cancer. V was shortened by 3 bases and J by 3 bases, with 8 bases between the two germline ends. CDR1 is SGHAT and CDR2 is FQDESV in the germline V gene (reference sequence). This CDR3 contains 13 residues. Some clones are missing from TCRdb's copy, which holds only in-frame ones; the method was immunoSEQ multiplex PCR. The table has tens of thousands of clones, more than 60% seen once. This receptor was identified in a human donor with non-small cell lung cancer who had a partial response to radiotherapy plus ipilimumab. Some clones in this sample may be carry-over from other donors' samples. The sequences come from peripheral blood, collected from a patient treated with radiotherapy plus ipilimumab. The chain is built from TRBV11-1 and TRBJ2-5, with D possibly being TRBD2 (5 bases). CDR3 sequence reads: CASSFLGEETQYF. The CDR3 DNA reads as TGTGCCAGCAGCTTTCTGGGAGAAGAGACCCAGTACTTC.